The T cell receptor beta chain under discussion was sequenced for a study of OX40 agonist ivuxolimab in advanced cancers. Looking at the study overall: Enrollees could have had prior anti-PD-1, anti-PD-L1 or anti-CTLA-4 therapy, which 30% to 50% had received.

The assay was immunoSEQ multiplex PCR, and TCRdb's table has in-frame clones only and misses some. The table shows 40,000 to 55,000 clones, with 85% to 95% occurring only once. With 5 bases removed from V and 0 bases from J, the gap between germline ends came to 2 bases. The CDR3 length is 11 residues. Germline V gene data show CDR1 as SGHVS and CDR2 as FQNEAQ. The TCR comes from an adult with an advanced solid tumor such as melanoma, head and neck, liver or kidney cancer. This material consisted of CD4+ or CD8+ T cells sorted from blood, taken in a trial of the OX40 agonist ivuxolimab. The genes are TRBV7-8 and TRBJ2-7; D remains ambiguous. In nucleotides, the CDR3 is TGTGCCAGCAGCCCCTCCTACGAGCAGTACTTC. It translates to CASSPSYEQYF. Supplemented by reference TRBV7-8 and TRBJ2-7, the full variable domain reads GAGVSQSPRYKVAKRGQDVALRCDPISGHVSLFWYQQALGQGPEFLTYFQNEAQLDKSGLPSDRFFAERPEGSVSTLKIQRTQQEDSAVYLCASSPSYEQYFGPGTRLTVT.